Given below is one T cell receptor (beta chain) in context. The same CDR3 arises from other DNA sequences in this sample as well. The data were taken from a study of blood T cell repertoires in COVID-19. The CDR3 runs 14 residues. The V segment lost 3 bases and the J segment 4 bases; nucleotides outside the gene matches: 2. Germline CDR1 is SGHRS and CDR2 is YFSETQ. The data were produced by immunoSEQ multiplex PCR, yet TCRdb's version contains in-frame clones alone and is incomplete. This sample yields more than 120,000 clones, of which roughly 84% are seen a single time; more than 3% belongs to the top ten.

Sequenced material: PBMCs or T cells enriched from blood (not recorded which). This TCR derives from a man aged 50-59 years in a cohort exposed to, infected with or recovered from COVID-19 (not recorded which). This chain uses TRBV5-1 with TRBJ2-7, with 12 bases aligning to TRBD2. The CDR3 loop is CASSSGTSGYEQYF. The CDR3 nucleotides read TGCGCCAGCAGCTCAGGGACTAGCGGGTACGAGCAGTACTTC.